The rows below give T cell receptor beta chains drawn from one sample of a study of OX40 agonist ivuxolimab in advanced cancers. Here immunoSEQ multiplex PCR was the method, and the copy in TCRdb shows in-frame clones only, minus some. The data hold tens of thousands of clones, with just under 90% observed a single time. Sequenced material: CD4+ or CD8+ T cells sorted from blood, taken in a trial of the OX40 agonist ivuxolimab. These receptors were obtained from an adult with an advanced solid tumor such as melanoma, head and neck, liver or kidney cancer. CDR3s include the opening cysteine and the closing phenylalanine or tryptophan.

V gene	J gene	CDR3 protein
TRBV6-6	TRBJ1-3	CASSHTSPDTIYF
TRBV7-9	TRBJ2-4	CASSFIRSDRGFRDIQYF
TRBV7-9	TRBJ1-6	CASSPFPGTENSPLHF
TRBV7-9	TRBJ2-7	CASSPIIDGSYEQYF
TRBV7-9	TRBJ2-7	CASSPRDRNYEQYF
TRBV4-2	TRBJ2-7	CASSQDPALSYEQYF
TRBV14	TRBJ2-5	CASSRGLAGVETQYF
TRBV5-4	TRBJ1-5	CARPKGTGEDRDQPQHF
TRBV27	TRBJ1-1	CASSLRQGNTEAFF
TRBV30	TRBJ1-2	CAWSTSTGPNYGYTF
TRBV2	TRBJ2-1	CASRQGAGLEQFF
TRBV7-6	TRBJ1-3	CASSAWTDSGNTIYF
TRBV7-9	TRBJ2-6	CASSPPKGSGANVLTF
TRBV7-6	TRBJ1-2	CASSLGTDYGYTF
TRBV6-5	TRBJ1-6	CASSYRGPTSPLHF
TRBV6-4	TRBJ2-5	CASSEFGGSQETQYF
TRBV6-1	TRBJ2-7	CASSEDWTVLYEQYF
TRBV7-8	TRBJ2-7	CASSLKNWVEQYF
TRBV7-9	TRBJ1-2	CASTSPQKGAGMNYGYTF
TRBV13	TRBJ2-3	CASSSVAGAGRDTQYF
TRBV13	TRBJ2-3	CASSFPTDTQYF
TRBV13	TRBJ1-2	CASSFEGVQTSGYTF
TRBV5-4	TRBJ2-3	CASSDLMEGADTQYF
TRBV18	TRBJ2-1	CASSPSQAGGRLYNEQFF
TRBV7-9	TRBJ2-3	CASSLARHTDTQYF
TRBV9	TRBJ2-7	CASSVAQGAREQYF
TRBV6-5	TRBJ2-1	CASSEPGGYNEQFF
TRBV9	TRBJ1-5	CASSVAGAQHQPQHF
TRBV2	TRBJ1-5	CASSEGGSNQPQHF
TRBV9	TRBJ2-5	CASSVGDQETQYF
TRBV9	TRBJ2-7	CASSGAYSAEQYF
TRBV7-9	TRBJ2-7	CASSFRESYEQYF
TRBV27	TRBJ2-2	CASSLSKGQGITGELFF
TRBV9	TRBJ1-5	CASSVEGAASQPQHF
TRBV7-9	TRBJ1-1	CASRSARGLNTEAFF
TRBV18	TRBJ2-3	CASSPSGGAWDTQYF
TRBV27	TRBJ2-3	CASSFSSGRGTDTQYF
TRBV7-9	TRBJ2-1	CASNHGLGDEQFF
TRBV5-1	TRBJ2-5	CASSLGSNSRETQYF
TRBV6-6	TRBJ2-1	CATLGQGAPNEQFF
TRBV4-1	TRBJ1-1	CASSQRTLPEAFF
TRBV5-1	TRBJ2-3	CASSLAGTSGGATDTQYF
TRBV7-6	TRBJ2-7	CASKGGGEQYF
TRBV6-1	TRBJ2-3	CASSEDRPPAADTQYF
TRBV19	TRBJ2-3	CASSVQLRRSDTQYF
TRBV11-2	TRBJ2-7	CASSLAVYSYEQYF
TRBV13	TRBJ2-5	CASSSGVWETQYF
TRBV6-5	TRBJ2-5	CASSYGDRVWETQYF
TRBV7-2	TRBJ2-7	CASSTWDGPEYEQYF
TRBV6-5	TRBJ1-2	CASSYSIPNYGYTF
TRBV5-6	TRBJ1-2	CASSLVNGYTF
TRBV28	TRBJ2-1	CASSFLGLGEQFF
TRBV10-2	TRBJ2-7	CASSDQGGYEQYF